These T cell receptor beta chains were read from a single sample in a study of early T cells in non-severe SARS-CoV-2 infection. TCRdb recomputed calls from the 5' RACE reads with MiXCR, one row per CDR3 protein. The table shows tens of thousands of distinct CDR3 sequences, with about 15% occurring only once. Sequencing was carried out using whole blood. All receptors derive from an adult who was a healthcare worker with PCR-confirmed SARS-CoV-2 infection or an uninfected control (not recorded which). The CDR3 runs from the conserved cysteine through the conserved F or W. The D gene is left open where the match is weak. Expanded clones are given a class, and other clones once, few, many or no size at all.

v_call: TRBV4-1
j_call: TRBJ2-1
d_call: NA
clone_size: NA
cdr3_nt: TGCGCCAGCAGCCACCCGGGCCCCTTTGAGCGGGATGAGCAGTTCTTC
cdr3_aa: CASSHPGPFERDEQFF

v_call: TRBV20-1
j_call: TRBJ1-6
d_call: NA
clone_size: few
cdr3_nt: TGCAGTGCTAGAGGGAAAAGTTCACCCCTCCACTTT
cdr3_aa: CSARGKSSPLHF

v_call: TRBV20-1
j_call: TRBJ2-7
d_call: NA
clone_size: few
cdr3_nt: TGCAGTGCCGGAAGCTCCTACGAGCAGTACTTC
cdr3_aa: CSAGSSYEQYF

v_call: TRBV4-1
j_call: TRBJ2-7
d_call: NA
clone_size: NA
cdr3_nt: TGCGCCAGCAGCCAAGACTGGTCCTACGAGCAGTACTTC
cdr3_aa: CASSQDWSYEQYF

v_call: TRBV20-1
j_call: TRBJ2-1
d_call: TRBD2
clone_size: few
cdr3_nt: TGCAGTGCTAGGGAGAATCTAGCGGATGAGCAGTTCTTC
cdr3_aa: CSARENLADEQFF

v_call: TRBV19
j_call: TRBJ1-2
d_call: NA
clone_size: few
cdr3_nt: TGTGCCAGTAGTATTTCCATCTCAGCGATTTATGGCTACACCTTC
cdr3_aa: CASSISISAIYGYTF

v_call: TRBV20-1
j_call: TRBJ2-1
d_call: NA
clone_size: NA
cdr3_nt: TGCAGTGCTATAACAGGGGGGGATGAGCAGTTCTTC
cdr3_aa: CSAITGGDEQFF

v_call: TRBV27
j_call: TRBJ2-7
d_call: TRBD2
clone_size: NA
cdr3_nt: TGTGCCAGCCTGGGGGGGAGCCTCTTC
cdr3_aa: CASLGGSLF

v_call: TRBV10-2
j_call: TRBJ2-5
d_call: NA
clone_size: many
cdr3_nt: TGCGCCAGCAGTTTTTCCCTCCAAGAGACCCAGTACTTC
cdr3_aa: CASSFSLQETQYF

v_call: TRBV7-2
j_call: TRBJ1-1
d_call: NA
clone_size: NA
cdr3_nt: TGTGCCAGCAGGGATATGGCTACTGAAGCTTTCTTT
cdr3_aa: CASRDMATEAFF

v_call: TRBV3-1
j_call: TRBJ2-2
d_call: NA
clone_size: NA
cdr3_nt: TGTGCCAGCACCTATACAGACTCGAACACCGGGGAGCTGTTTTTT
cdr3_aa: CASTYTDSNTGELFF

v_call: TRBV19
j_call: TRBJ2-1
d_call: NA
clone_size: NA
cdr3_nt: TGTGCCAGTAACCGTGGGGATGAGCAGTTCTTC
cdr3_aa: CASNRGDEQFF

v_call: TRBV7-2
j_call: TRBJ2-3
d_call: NA
clone_size: NA
cdr3_nt: TGTGCCAGCAGCTTAGAACAGACCAGCACAGATACGCAGTATTTT
cdr3_aa: CASSLEQTSTDTQYF

v_call: TRBV10-3
j_call: TRBJ2-7
d_call: NA
clone_size: few
cdr3_nt: TGTGCCATCAGTGAATCTAGTTCCGAGCAGTACTTC
cdr3_aa: CAISESSSEQYF

v_call: TRBV7-8
j_call: TRBJ2-5
d_call: NA
clone_size: NA
cdr3_nt: TGTGCCAGCAGACTACTGGCTAGTTGGGAGACCCAGTACTTC
cdr3_aa: CASRLLASWETQYF

v_call: TRBV20-1
j_call: TRBJ2-1
d_call: NA
clone_size: NA
cdr3_nt: TGCAGTGCCCCCTGGGCGAGGATCACGGGGAATGAGCAGTTCTTC
cdr3_aa: CSAPWARITGNEQFF

v_call: TRBV11-2
j_call: TRBJ2-3
d_call: TRBD2
clone_size: few
cdr3_nt: TGTGCCAGCAGCAACTTAGCGGGAGCATTTTCCACAGATACGCAGTATTTT
cdr3_aa: CASSNLAGAFSTDTQYF

v_call: TRBV28
j_call: TRBJ2-2
d_call: TRBD2
clone_size: NA
cdr3_nt: TGTGCCAGCAGCCCAGCGGGAGTGGTTAACACCGGGGAGCTGTTTTTT
cdr3_aa: CASSPAGVVNTGELFF

v_call: TRBV6-5
j_call: TRBJ2-7
d_call: TRBD2
clone_size: few
cdr3_nt: TGTGCCAGCAGTTACGGGCTAGCGGAATCCTACGAGCAGTACTTC
cdr3_aa: CASSYGLAESYEQYF

v_call: TRBV7-2
j_call: TRBJ2-1
d_call: NA
clone_size: NA
cdr3_nt: TGTGCCAGCAGCTTGGGAGTTCTAAGAGAGCAGTTCTTC
cdr3_aa: CASSLGVLREQFF

v_call: TRBV4-3
j_call: TRBJ1-2
d_call: NA
clone_size: few
cdr3_nt: TGCGCCAGCAGCCAAGACGTGGACTATGGCTACACCTTC
cdr3_aa: CASSQDVDYGYTF

v_call: TRBV21-1
j_call: TRBJ2-7
d_call: NA
clone_size: few
cdr3_nt: TGTGCCAGCAGCAATAGCGGGAGGGCTAGTAACGAGCAGTACTTC
cdr3_aa: CASSNSGRASNEQYF

v_call: TRBV11-2
j_call: TRBJ2-7
d_call: TRBD2
clone_size: NA
cdr3_nt: TGTGCCAGCAGCCCAGGCGGGCTAGCGGCTTACGAGCAGTACTTC
cdr3_aa: CASSPGGLAAYEQYF

v_call: TRBV28
j_call: TRBJ1-4
d_call: NA
clone_size: once
cdr3_nt: TGTGCCAGCAGTTTGGTGCAGGGCCGGGAAAAACTGTTTTTT
cdr3_aa: CASSLVQGREKLFF

v_call: TRBV20-1
j_call: TRBJ2-5
d_call: TRBD2
clone_size: NA
cdr3_nt: TGCAGTGCTGCCACTAGCGGGATTCAAGAGACCCAGTACTTC
cdr3_aa: CSAATSGIQETQYF

v_call: TRBV4-2
j_call: TRBJ2-7
d_call: NA
clone_size: many
cdr3_nt: TGTGCCAGCAGCCAAGATGCAGCCAGCTCCTACGAGCAGTACTTC
cdr3_aa: CASSQDAASSYEQYF

v_call: TRBV12-3/TRBV12-4
j_call: TRBJ2-1
d_call: TRBD2
clone_size: NA
cdr3_nt: TGTGCCAGCAGTCGACTAGCGTTACGTTACAATGAGCAGTTCTTC
cdr3_aa: CASSRLALRYNEQFF

v_call: TRBV29-1
j_call: TRBJ2-1
d_call: NA
clone_size: many
cdr3_nt: TGCAGCGTTGGGGGAGTTGAGCAGTTCTTC
cdr3_aa: CSVGGVEQFF

v_call: TRBV30
j_call: TRBJ2-3
d_call: NA
clone_size: few
cdr3_nt: TGTGCCTGGAGTCCGATCACTAGAGAAACGCAGTATTTT
cdr3_aa: CAWSPITRETQYF

v_call: TRBV10-3
j_call: TRBJ2-7
d_call: NA
clone_size: NA
cdr3_nt: TGTGCCATCAGTGAAGGACCCTACGAGCAGTACTTC
cdr3_aa: CAISEGPYEQYF

v_call: TRBV9
j_call: TRBJ2-3
d_call: NA
clone_size: few
cdr3_nt: TGTGCCAGCAGCGCAGGTCAGGGACCAGATACGCAGTATTTT
cdr3_aa: CASSAGQGPDTQYF

v_call: TRBV29-1
j_call: TRBJ2-5
d_call: TRBD1
clone_size: NA
cdr3_nt: TGCAGCGTTCCAGACAGGGAAGTCGGGACCCAGTACTTC
cdr3_aa: CSVPDREVGTQYF

v_call: TRBV20-1
j_call: TRBJ2-1
d_call: NA
clone_size: few
cdr3_nt: TGCAGTGCTAGGCTCGGGGGTGTGGATGAGCAGTTCTTC
cdr3_aa: CSARLGGVDEQFF

v_call: TRBV4-1
j_call: TRBJ2-3
d_call: NA
clone_size: NA
cdr3_nt: TGCGCCAGCAGTGGGTCAGATACGCAGTATTTT
cdr3_aa: CASSGSDTQYF

v_call: TRBV7-2
j_call: TRBJ2-7
d_call: NA
clone_size: NA
cdr3_nt: TGTGCCAGCAGCCCCGACAGGCAGTACGAGCAGTACTTC
cdr3_aa: CASSPDRQYEQYF

v_call: TRBV12-3/TRBV12-4
j_call: TRBJ2-1
d_call: TRBD1
clone_size: few
cdr3_nt: TGTGCCAGCAGCCCGGGACAGGGACATGAGCAGTTCTTC
cdr3_aa: CASSPGQGHEQFF

v_call: TRBV2
j_call: TRBJ1-2
d_call: TRBD1
clone_size: NA
cdr3_nt: TGTGCCAGCAGTTATACCCCCGGGACAGGGTATGGAGGCTACACCTTC
cdr3_aa: CASSYTPGTGYGGYTF

v_call: TRBV6-1
j_call: TRBJ2-1
d_call: NA
clone_size: many
cdr3_nt: TGTGCCAGCTCTAACACTTTTGTCTCCTACAATGAGCAGTTCTTC
cdr3_aa: CASSNTFVSYNEQFF

v_call: TRBV5-4
j_call: TRBJ2-7
d_call: TRBD1
clone_size: NA
cdr3_nt: TGTGCCAGCACCCCCTCGCAAGGGGGCTTCGACTACGAGCAGTACTTC
cdr3_aa: CASTPSQGGFDYEQYF

v_call: TRBV7-9
j_call: TRBJ2-2
d_call: TRBD2
clone_size: few
cdr3_nt: TGTGCCAGCAGCACAACTAGCGGGAACACCGGGGAGCTGTTTTTT
cdr3_aa: CASSTTSGNTGELFF

v_call: TRBV20-1
j_call: TRBJ2-7
d_call: TRBD2
clone_size: NA
cdr3_nt: TGCAGTGCTTGGCAACTAGCGGGGGATAGTTACGAGCAGTACTTC
cdr3_aa: CSAWQLAGDSYEQYF

v_call: TRBV2
j_call: TRBJ2-3
d_call: NA
clone_size: NA
cdr3_nt: TGTGCCAGCGAGTCCGAAACTAGCACAGATACGCAGTATTTT
cdr3_aa: CASESETSTDTQYF

v_call: TRBV28
j_call: TRBJ2-1
d_call: NA
clone_size: many
cdr3_nt: TGTGCCAGCCGATGGACTCCAGGGAATGAGCAGTTCTTC
cdr3_aa: CASRWTPGNEQFF

v_call: TRBV5-6
j_call: TRBJ1-1
d_call: NA
clone_size: few
cdr3_nt: TGTGCCAGCAAGGGCCTAAGATACACTGAAGCTTTCTTT
cdr3_aa: CASKGLRYTEAFF

v_call: TRBV6-1
j_call: TRBJ2-3
d_call: NA
clone_size: few
cdr3_nt: TGTGCCAGCAGTCGAGCAGCAAGCACAGATACGCAGTATTTT
cdr3_aa: CASSRAASTDTQYF

v_call: TRBV6-1
j_call: TRBJ2-2
d_call: TRBD2
clone_size: few
cdr3_nt: TGTGCCAGCAGTGAAGATGCCGGGACTAGCGGCGGGGAGCTGTTTTTT
cdr3_aa: CASSEDAGTSGGELFF

v_call: TRBV6-5
j_call: TRBJ2-1
d_call: TRBD2
clone_size: few
cdr3_nt: TGTGCCAGCAGCCGAACCGGGACTAGATTCAATGAGCAGTTCTTC
cdr3_aa: CASSRTGTRFNEQFF

v_call: TRBV10-1
j_call: TRBJ2-7
d_call: NA
clone_size: few
cdr3_nt: TGCGCCAGCAGTGATGGTCAGGGCAAGCAGTACTTC
cdr3_aa: CASSDGQGKQYF

v_call: TRBV9
j_call: TRBJ2-2
d_call: TRBD2
clone_size: NA
cdr3_nt: TGTGCCAGCAGCGTCGAAGCTAGCGGTCGTACCGGGGAGCTGTTTTTT
cdr3_aa: CASSVEASGRTGELFF

v_call: TRBV7-9
j_call: TRBJ1-5
d_call: NA
clone_size: few
cdr3_nt: TGTGCCAGCAGCTTAGCTTACAATCAGCCCCAGCATTTT
cdr3_aa: CASSLAYNQPQHF